Shown below are 28 T cell receptor beta chains from a single sample sequenced in a study of blood T cell repertoires in COVID-19. The table came from immunoSEQ multiplex PCR; TCRdb's copy has only in-frame clones and leaves some out. The sample carries a few hundred thousand clones, 80% to 90% recorded once. Sample: PBMCs or T cells enriched from blood (not recorded which). The receptors were sampled from a woman between 50 and 59 years old who had been exposed to COVID-19.

This clone was detected a few times. This chain uses TRBV18 with TRBJ2-7; a possible D gene is TRBD2 (5 bases). Germline V CDR1 and CDR2: KGHSH, LQKENI. This CDR3 is 13 amino acids long. The ends were cut back, 6 bases at V and 2 bases at J, with 11 bases in the middle. CDR3 in amino acids: CASSSDGAYEQYF. As DNA, the CDR3 is TGTGCCAGCTCGTCGGACGGGGCCTACGAGCAGTACTTC. Complete variable domain (other parts from reference TRBV18 and TRBJ2-7): NAGVMQNPRHLVRRRGQEARLRCSPMKGHSHVYWYRQLPEEGLKFMVYLQKENIIDESGMPKERFSAEFPKEGPSILRIQQVVRGDSAAYFCASSSDGAYEQYFGPGTRLTVT.

This clone has only one observation. V usage is TRBV5-4 and J usage is TRBJ1-1; D may be TRBD1 (5 bases). CDR3 length equals 16 residues. V lost 2 bases to trimming and J lost 1 base, with 15 bases between them. Germline values: CDR1 SGHNT, CDR2 YYREEE (reference sequence). In DNA form, the CDR3 reads TGTGCCAGCAGCTTAGGCATTAAAGGGGCGAACACTGAAGCTTTCTTT. Translation gives CASSLGIKGANTEAFF.

This chain connects TRBV4-3 to TRBJ1-2; 8 positions agree with TRBD1. This CDR3 comprises 16 residues. Germline-derived CDR1 and CDR2 are LGHNA and YSLEER. V dropped 0 bases and J dropped 4; count of bases not matched to a gene: 7. The CDR3, as DNA: TGCGCCAGCAGCCAAGATCTAGGCAGGGGGCCCTATGGCTACACCTTC. This translates into CASSQDLGRGPYGYTF.

The chain combines TRBV11-1 with TRBJ1-1; 12 bases align to TRBD1. Germline trimming cut 0 bases from V and 5 bases from J; bases unmatched to any gene: 4. CDR1 and CDR2 (germline): SGHAT, FQDESV (reference sequence). There are 16 residues in the CDR3. The CDR3 DNA follows: TGTGCCAGCAGCTTAGCCGGGACAGGGGGCAGGACTGAAGCTTTCTTT. This translates into CASSLAGTGGRTEAFF.

The chain joins TRBV5-1 to TRBJ1-1; tentative D call: TRBD1 (5 bases). V was cut by 5 bases and J by 1 base, with 12 bases left in between. CDR1 is SGHRS and CDR2 is YFSETQ in the germline V gene. The CDR3 has 14 amino acids. The CDR3 DNA reads as TGCGCCAGCAGAGGGGCTGTCCCGAACACTGAAGCTTTCTTT. It translates to CASRGAVPNTEAFF.

The DNA for the CDR3 is TGTGCCAGCAGCACAGGATACTATGGCTACACCTTC. It specifies CASSTGYYGYTF. V and J are TRBV3-1 (or the pseudogene TRBV3-2) and TRBJ1-2, with D possibly being TRBD1 (5 bases). CDR1 LGHDT and CDR2 YNNKEL come from the germline V gene (reference sequence). The V end lost 5 bases, the J end lost 3 bases, and 7 bases lay between the germline ends. This CDR3 spans 12 amino acids.

The rearrangement uses TRBV5-6 and TRBJ1-2; D unclear. The CDR3 runs 14 residues. The V end lost 2 bases, the J end lost 4 bases, and 12 bases lay between the germline ends. The V gene's germline CDR1 is SGHDT and CDR2 YYEEEE. In DNA, the CDR3 is TGTGCCAGCAGCTTTGAGGGTATCGGCTATGGCTACACCTTC. Its protein product is CASSFEGIGYGYTF.

V and J are TRBV6-2 or TRBV6-3 and TRBJ2-2, with D possibly being TRBD2 (5 bases). The germline V gene has CDR1 MNHEY and CDR2 SVGEGT. V shed 0 bases and J shed 5 bases, with 13 bases lying between them. The CDR3 extends over 16 amino acids. The DNA of the CDR3 is TGTGCCAGCAGTTACTCAGCGGACCTAGGGACCGGGGAGCTGTTTTTT. It codes for CASSYSADLGTGELFF.

The chain couples TRBV7-2 to TRBJ1-1; 7 bases map to TRBD1. The trim removed 5 bases at V and 0 bases at J, leaving 6 bases unmatched. The CDR3 runs 15 residues. Germline V gene sequence: CDR1 SGHTA, CDR2 FQGNSA. The CDR3 nucleotides are TGTGCCAGCAGCCCGTCAGGGGGGATGAACACTGAAGCTTTCTTT. This sequence encodes CASSPSGGMNTEAFF.

The rearrangement uses TRBV28 and TRBJ1-1; no reliable D call. With 7 bases removed from V and 0 bases from J, the gap between germline ends came to 15 bases. CDR3 length equals 15 residues. Germline CDR1 MDHEN, CDR2 SYDVKM. The DNA of the CDR3 is TGTGCCAGCATAACAATCAGGCAAATGAACACTGAAGCTTTCTTT. Its protein product is CASITIRQMNTEAFF.

The rearrangement links TRBV2 to TRBJ2-1, with D tentatively TRBD2 (6 bases). Between the trimmed V and J ends, which lost 0 bases and 8 bases, there was a span of 20 bases. Germline CDR1 SNHLY, CDR2 FYNNEI. CDR3 length equals 17 residues. The CDR3 coding sequence is TGTGCCAGCAGTGAAGCGCTTGGGGGGTCCTTGAGGGATGAGCAGTTCTTC. Translated: CASSEALGGSLRDEQFF.

The chain recombines TRBV14 with TRBJ2-4; D is unresolved. The V end lost 4 bases, the J end lost 1 base, and 8 bases lay between the germline ends. Germline lookup yields CDR1 SGHDN and CDR2 FVKESK. The CDR3 runs 14 residues. The CDR3 sequence is CASSPGSAKNIQYF. In nucleotides, the CDR3 is TGTGCCAGCAGCCCAGGTAGTGCCAAAAACATTCAGTACTTC.

The chain links TRBV4-3 to TRBJ2-5; possible D gene TRBD1, 5 bases. V dropped 0 bases and J dropped 5 bases, with 13 bases sitting between them. The CDR3 length is 15 residues. Germline CDR1 and CDR2: LGHNA and YSLEER. The CDR3 bases are TGCGCCAGCAGCCAAGATTGGGCAGGGCCGGAGACCCAGTACTTC. Its translation is CASSQDWAGPETQYF.

The V gene is TRBV6-5, the J gene TRBJ2-3; 7 nucleotides match TRBD1. The germline gives CDR1 MNHEY, CDR2 SVGAGI. V lost 7 bases to trimming and J lost 5 bases; unmatched junction nucleotides: 9. The CDR3 has 14 amino acids. The CDR3 nucleotides are TGTGCCAGCACTAACAGGGGTCGGCAAGATACGCAGTATTTT. As protein: CASTNRGRQDTQYF.

The chain links TRBV5-1 to TRBJ2-5, with TRBD2 identical over 8 bases. Trimming took 0 bases from V and 5 from J; bases not matched to a gene: 3. Germline V lookup: CDR1 SGHRS, CDR2 YFSETQ. The CDR3 contains 14 residues. As DNA, the CDR3 is TGCGCCAGCAGCTTGGTTAGCGGGGTGGAGACCCAGTACTTC. Its protein product is CASSLVSGVETQYF.

Only one count was recorded for this clone. The chain has TRBV10-3 and TRBJ2-3; tentatively, D is TRBD1 (5 bases). Germline V gene sequence: CDR1 ENHRY, CDR2 SYGVKD. Trimming left V 4 bases short and J 3 bases short, with 8 bases between. The CDR3 loop spans 13 amino acids. The CDR3 loop is CAISVRGTDTQYF. The CDR3 DNA reads TGTGCCATCAGTGTAAGGGGAACAGATACGCAGTATTTT.

CDR3 protein: CSVDQGTYGYTF. The CDR3 DNA reads as TGCAGCGTTGACCAGGGGACCTATGGCTACACCTTC. The rearrangement joins TRBV29-1 to TRBJ1-2; possible D gene TRBD1, 6 bases. The germline V gene encodes CDR1 SQVTM and CDR2 ANQGSEA. V was shortened by 3 bases and J by 4 bases, with 9 bases between the two germline ends. The CDR3 spans 12 residues. Supplemented by reference TRBV29-1 and TRBJ1-2, the full variable domain reads SAVISQKPSRDICQRGTSLTIQCQVDSQVTMMFWYRQQPGQSLTLIATANQGSEATYESGFVIDKFPISRPNLTFSTLTVSNMSPEDSSIYLCSVDQGTYGYTFGSGTRLTVV.

The chain combines TRBV6-2 or TRBV6-3 with TRBJ1-1; perhaps TRBD1 as D (6 bases). This CDR3 region has 12 residues. Germline CDR1 MNHEY, CDR2 SVGEGT. The V and J ends lost 5 bases and 10 bases respectively, with 14 bases between them. The CDR3 nucleotides are TGTGCCAGCAGTCCCGACAGGAGGCGAGCTTTCTTT. This gives the protein CASSPDRRRAFF.

V is TRBV12-5 and J is TRBJ2-1; 7 bases agree with TRBD1. Germline V CDR1 and CDR2: LGHNT, FRNRAP. The CDR3 extends over 14 amino acids. Trimming removed 5 bases from V and 4 bases from J; junction bases left unmatched: 5. The CDR3 DNA is TGTGCTAGTGGTCTGGGACAGACTTACAATGAGCAGTTCTTC. Translating it yields CASGLGQTYNEQFF. The entire variable domain, with the rest obtained from reference TRBV12-5 and TRBJ2-1, is as follows: DARVTQTPRHKVTEMGQEVTMRCQPILGHNTVFWYRQTMMQGLELLAYFRNRAPLDDSGMPKDRFSAEMPDATLATLKIQPSEPRDSAVYFCASGLGQTYNEQFFGPGTRLTVL.

This chain joins TRBV9 and TRBJ2-2; 7 nucleotides line up with TRBD1. CDR3 length: 15 residues. Germline CDR1 reads SGDLS; CDR2 reads YYNGEE. V was clipped by 5 bases and J by 7 bases; unmatched bases: 11. CDR3 in DNA: TGTGCCAGCAGACCGACAGGGTGGGTTAACGGGGAGCTGTTTTTT. Protein product: CASRPTGWVNGELFF.

The J gene is TRBJ2-7, the V gene TRBV12-5; 9 bases align to TRBD1. V lost 5 bases, J lost 6 bases, and 14 bases stayed unmatched. Germline CDR1 is LGHNT and CDR2 is FRNRAP. The CDR3 runs to 16 residues. The DNA for the CDR3 is TGTGCTAGTGGTATCTACACCGGGACAGGGAGCACCGAGCAGTACTTC. Amino acids: CASGIYTGTGSTEQYF.

This chain uses TRBV28 with TRBJ2-6, with 8 bases fitting TRBD1. Germline CDR1 and CDR2: MDHEN and SYDVKM. The CDR3 is 15 residues long. CDR3 DNA sequence: TGTGCGTCTGGGACAGGAGGGACCTGGGCCAACGTCCTGACTTTC. Amino acid sequence: CASGTGGTWANVLTF.

The chain links TRBV7-2 to TRBJ1-2; no clear D. The CDR3 totals 14 residues. Trimming removed 2 bases at V and 4 bases at J, with 11 bases between. Germline V gene lookup returns CDR1 SGHTA and CDR2 FQGNSA. CDR3 region: CASSLNWESYGYTF. CDR3 coding DNA: TGTGCCAGCAGCTTAAATTGGGAGTCCTATGGCTACACCTTC.

The chain links TRBV9 to TRBJ2-3, with TRBD1 as a possible D gene (6 bases). Germline lookup yields CDR1 SGDLS and CDR2 YYNGEE. The V end was cut by 7 bases, the J end by 3 bases, with 12 bases between. The CDR3 totals 13 residues. The CDR3 nucleotides are TGTGCCAGCGAGGGGGTGAGGACAGATACGCAGTATTTT. It codes for CASEGVRTDTQYF.

The V gene is TRBV5-1, the J gene TRBJ1-3; 8 nucleotides align to TRBD1. V lost 0 bases, J lost 4 bases, and 6 bases stayed unmatched. This CDR3 comprises 16 residues. Germline CDR1 reads SGHRS; CDR2 reads YFSETQ. CDR3 in amino acids: CASSLAPGTGGNTIYF. The CDR3 DNA is TGCGCCAGCAGCTTGGCCCCAGGGACAGGAGGAAACACCATATATTTT. Supplemented by reference TRBV5-1 and TRBJ1-3, the full variable domain reads KAGVTQTPRYLIKTRGQQVTLSCSPISGHRSVSWYQQTPGQGLQFLFEYFSETQRNKGNFPGRFSGRQFSNSRSEMNVSTLELGDSALYLCASSLAPGTGGNTIYFGEGSWLTVV.

CDR3 in DNA: TGCGCCAGCAGCTTGTTACAGCTGAACACTGAAGCTTTCTTT. Residues: CASSLLQLNTEAFF. V and J are TRBV5-1 and TRBJ1-1, with D hard to call. CDR1 SGHRS and CDR2 YFSETQ come from the germline V gene. CDR3 length: 14 amino acids. Trimming took 1 base from V and 0 from J, leaving 7 bases between them.

CDR3 residues: CASTKDRGAGNTIYF. The CDR3 DNA is TGTGCCAGTACTAAAGACAGGGGCGCTGGAAACACCATATATTTT. This chain joins TRBV19 and TRBJ1-3; 8 nucleotides match TRBD1. The CDR3 is 15 amino acids. The V segment lost 7 bases and the J segment 2 bases; nucleotides outside the gene matches: 7. Germline V gene sequence: CDR1 LNHDA, CDR2 SQIVND (reference sequence). The full variable domain, its missing parts supplied by reference TRBV19 and TRBJ1-3, is DGGITQSPKYLFRKEGQNVTLSCEQNLNHDAMYWYRQDPGQGLRLIYYSQIVNDFQKGDIAEGYSVSREKKESFPLTVTSAQKNPTAFYLCASTKDRGAGNTIYFGEGSWLTVV.

In nucleotides, the CDR3 is TGTGCCAGCAGTCATCCGGGGTCCTACGAGCAGTACTTC. Encoded protein: CASSHPGSYEQYF. The rearrangement uses TRBV6-2 or TRBV6-3 and TRBJ2-7; TRBD2 is a possible D gene (5 bases). The CDR3 has 13 residues. CDR1 and CDR2 (germline): MNHEY, SVGEGT. The ends were cut back, 5 bases at V and 1 base at J, with 9 bases in the middle.